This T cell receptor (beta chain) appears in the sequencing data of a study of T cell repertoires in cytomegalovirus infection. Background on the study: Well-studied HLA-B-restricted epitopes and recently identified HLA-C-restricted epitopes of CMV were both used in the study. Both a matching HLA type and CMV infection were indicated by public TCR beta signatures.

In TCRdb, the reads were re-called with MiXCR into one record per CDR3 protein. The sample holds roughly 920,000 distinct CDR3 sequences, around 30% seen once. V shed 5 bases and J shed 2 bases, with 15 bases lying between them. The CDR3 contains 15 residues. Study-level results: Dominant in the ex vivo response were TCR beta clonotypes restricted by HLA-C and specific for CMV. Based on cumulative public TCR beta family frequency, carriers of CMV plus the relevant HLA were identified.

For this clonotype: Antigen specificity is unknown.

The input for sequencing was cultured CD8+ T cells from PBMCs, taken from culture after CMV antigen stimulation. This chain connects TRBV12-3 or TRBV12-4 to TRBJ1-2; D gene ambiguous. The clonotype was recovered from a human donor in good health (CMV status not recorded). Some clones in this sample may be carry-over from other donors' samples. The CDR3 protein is CASSTHSEVNYGYTF. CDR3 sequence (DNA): TGTGCCAGCAGTACCCATTCTGAGGTCAACTATGGCTACACCTTC.